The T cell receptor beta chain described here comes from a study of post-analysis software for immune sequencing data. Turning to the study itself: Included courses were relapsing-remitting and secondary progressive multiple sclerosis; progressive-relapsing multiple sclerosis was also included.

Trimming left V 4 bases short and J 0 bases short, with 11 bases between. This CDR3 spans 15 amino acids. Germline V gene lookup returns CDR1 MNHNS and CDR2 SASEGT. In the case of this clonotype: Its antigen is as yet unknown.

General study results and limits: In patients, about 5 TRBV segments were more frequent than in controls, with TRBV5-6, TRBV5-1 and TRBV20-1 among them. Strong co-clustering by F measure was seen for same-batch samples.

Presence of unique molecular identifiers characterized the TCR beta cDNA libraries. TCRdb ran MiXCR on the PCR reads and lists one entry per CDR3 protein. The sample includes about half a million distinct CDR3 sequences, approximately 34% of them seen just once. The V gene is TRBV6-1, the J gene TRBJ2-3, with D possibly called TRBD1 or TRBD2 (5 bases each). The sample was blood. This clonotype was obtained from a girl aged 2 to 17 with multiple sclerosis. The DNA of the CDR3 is TGTGCCAGCAGTGCCGGGACGGCGAGCACAGATACGCAGTATTTT. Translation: CASSAGTASTDTQYF.